The sequence of this TCR beta chain was determined in a study of blood T cell repertoires in COVID-19. V trimming: 4 bases; J trimming: 1 base; junction bases outside the gene matches: 11. Germline V gene sequence: CDR1 KGHDR, CDR2 SFDVKD. This CDR3 region has 19 residues. In the source study's methods: Cell counts per sample came from amplifying reference gene primers. The data were produced by immunoSEQ multiplex PCR, yet TCRdb's version contains in-frame clones alone and is incomplete. V, J and clone size reflect that table, while D and trimming were determined from the DNA. Here the sample spans 270,000 or so clones, approximately 90% being singletons. Participants spanned ages roughly 18 to 90 years and resided in roughly 26 US areas.

The clonotype originates from a woman younger than 45 with acute COVID-19. V gene TRBV24-1 combines with J gene TRBJ2-3; 12 nucleotides line up with TRBD1. Sequencing was performed on PBMCs or T cells enriched from blood (not recorded which). CDR3 protein: CATSDSTGTGGMGTDTQYF. The CDR3, as DNA: TGTGCCACCAGTGACTCCACCGGGACAGGGGGCATGGGCACAGATACGCAGTATTTT.